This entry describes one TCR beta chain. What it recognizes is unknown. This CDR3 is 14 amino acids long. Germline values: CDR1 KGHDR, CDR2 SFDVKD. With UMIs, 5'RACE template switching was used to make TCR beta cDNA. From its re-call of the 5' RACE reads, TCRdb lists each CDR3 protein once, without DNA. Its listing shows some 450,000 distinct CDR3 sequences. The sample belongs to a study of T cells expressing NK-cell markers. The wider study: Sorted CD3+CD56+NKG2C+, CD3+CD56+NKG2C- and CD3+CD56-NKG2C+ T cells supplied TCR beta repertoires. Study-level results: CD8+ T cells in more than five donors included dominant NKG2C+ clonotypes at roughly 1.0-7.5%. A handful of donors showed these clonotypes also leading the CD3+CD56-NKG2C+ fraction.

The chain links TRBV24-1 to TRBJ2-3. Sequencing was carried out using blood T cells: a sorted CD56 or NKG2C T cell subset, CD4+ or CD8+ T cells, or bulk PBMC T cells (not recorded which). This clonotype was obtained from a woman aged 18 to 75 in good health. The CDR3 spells CATSDLGRTDTQYF.